Listed here is a single T cell receptor beta chain. The antigen is undetermined. The sample originates from a study of blood T cells in healthy people across ages. Study-level points and caveats: The authors considered diversity estimates from one million T cells to be underestimates. A greater number of naive CD4+ cells and higher diversity distinguished long-lived donors from aged donors.

Next came a second PCR, run for about 6 to 12 cycles, which used a sample-barcoded 5' primer along with a J-beta primer mix. Every sample gave at least 3 million paired-end reads containing CDR3. TCRdb independently ran MiXCR on the 5' RACE reads; one entry per CDR3 protein. The sample lists 1,300,000 or so distinct CDR3 sequences, almost 60% occurring once. Trimming left V 5 bases short and J 8 bases short, with 9 bases between. There are 11 residues in the CDR3. Germline V gene data show CDR1 as SQVTM and CDR2 as ANQGSEA. The rearrangement links TRBV29-1 to TRBJ1-4; D remains ambiguous. Sequencing was performed on blood. The receptor comes from a man between 18 and 35 years old in good health. The CDR3 sequence is CSVLSPEKLFF. CDR3 in DNA: TGCAGCGTTCTAAGTCCCGAAAAACTGTTTTTT.